A selection of T cell receptor beta chains follows, all from one sample in a study of cytomegalovirus exposure and HLA in healthy donors. The protocol was immunoSEQ multiplex PCR, while the TCRdb copy is restricted to in-frame clones and leaves out a portion. The sample contains 150,000 or so clones, roughly 80% of which appear only once. The sample taken for sequencing was PBMCs. These receptors were collected from a man between 18 and 29 years old in good health and CMV-seropositive. Both conserved end residues are part of each CDR3. D genes are given only for firm matches. Only part of the rows carry a size: once, few, many, or a class if the clone is expanded.

>.|TRBJ1-1|.|TRBV18
CASSHLNTEGAEAFF
TGTGCCAGCTCACATCTCAATACCGAAGGGGCTGAAGCTTTCTTT
>.|TRBJ2-7|TRBD2|TRBV5-6
CASSQPAGEGLYEQYF
TGTGCCAGCAGCCAACCGGCCGGGGAGGGGTTATACGAGCAGTACTTC
>.|TRBJ2-3|.|TRBV5-1
CASTSGTSTDTQYF
TGCGCCAGCACCTCCGGGACTTCCACAGATACGCAGTATTTT
>.|TRBJ2-3|.|TRBV7-9
CSSSPGSGPTDTQYF
TGTTCCAGCTCCCCGGGTAGCGGCCCCACAGATACGCAGTATTTT
>.|TRBJ2-7|.|TRBV28
CASSAFGGGYEQYF
TGTGCCAGCAGTGCGTTTGGTGGTGGCTACGAGCAGTACTTC
>.|TRBJ2-7|.|TRBV7-9
CASGAGTAGGEQYF
TGTGCCAGCGGCGCGGGGACCGCCGGTGGGGAGCAGTACTTC
>.|TRBJ2-7|.|TRBV28
CASSLSSDYEQYF
TGTGCCAGCAGTTTATCCTCTGACTACGAGCAGTACTTC
>.|TRBJ2-1|TRBD1|TRBV7-2
CASSLGQGAIRAPHEQFF
TGTGCCAGCAGCTTGGGACAGGGGGCTATTAGGGCCCCCCATGAGCAGTTCTTC
>.|TRBJ1-1|.|TRBV29-1
CSVVPHSRDTEAFF
TGCAGCGTTGTCCCCCACAGCAGGGACACTGAAGCTTTCTTT
>.|TRBJ2-7|.|TRBV28
CASSFNRLSSYEQYF
TGTGCCAGCAGTTTTAACAGGCTAAGCTCCTACGAGCAGTACTTC
>few|TRBJ1-3|.|TRBV5-4
CASSLDRGSGNTIYF
TGTGCCAGCAGCTTGGATCGGGGCTCTGGAAACACCATATATTTT
>.|TRBJ2-7|TRBD2|TRBV29-1
CSVIAGSYEQYF
TGCAGCGTTATAGCGGGAAGCTACGAGCAGTACTTC
>.|TRBJ1-5|.|TRBV14
CASSQGQNSNQPQHF
TGTGCCAGCAGCCAAGGCCAGAATAGCAATCAGCCCCAGCATTTT
>.|TRBJ1-1|TRBD1|TRBV6-5
CASSASGGLAFF
TGTGCCAGCAGTGCCTCAGGGGGCTTAGCTTTCTTT
>.|TRBJ1-4|.|TRBV21-1
CASSKGEDEKLFF
TGTGCCAGCAGCAAAGGGGAGGATGAAAAACTGTTTTTT
>.|TRBJ1-3|TRBD1|TRBV30
CAVEGQGLYHSGNTIYF
TGTGCCGTGGAGGGACAGGGACTATATCACTCTGGAAACACCATATATTTT
>.|TRBJ1-5|.|TRBV18
CASSPPIITGLGQPQHF
TGTGCCAGCTCACCACCGATTATAACAGGGTTGGGTCAGCCCCAGCATTTT
>.|TRBJ1-2|.|TRBV7-9
CASSALGGSGILMSGYTF
TGTGCCAGCAGCGCTTTGGGAGGTTCAGGGATCCTTATGAGCGGCTACACCTTC
>.|TRBJ1-1|TRBD1|TRBV5-1
CASSLGGQGKNTEAFF
TGCGCCAGCAGCTTGGGAGGACAGGGGAAGAACACTGAAGCTTTCTTT
>.|TRBJ2-7|TRBD1|TRBV6-6
CASSYLRTGRDEQYF
TGTGCCAGCAGTTACCTCCGGACAGGGCGGGACGAGCAGTACTTC
>.|TRBJ2-7|.|TRBV10-1
CASSETTGTSGRKYF
TGCGCCAGCAGTGAAACCACCGGGACATCGGGGCGGAAGTACTTC
>.|TRBJ2-1|.|TRBV27
CASGDSGSSYNEQFF
TGTGCCAGCGGAGACTCCGGGAGCTCCTACAATGAGCAGTTCTTC
>.|TRBJ2-1|TRBD2|TRBV4-2
CASSQDGTRSDNEQFF
TGTGCCAGCAGCCAAGACGGGACTAGATCCGACAATGAGCAGTTCTTC
>few|TRBJ2-7|.|TRBV27
CASSETRLAYEQYF
TGTGCCAGCAGTGAGACTAGGCTCGCCTACGAGCAGTACTTC
>.|TRBJ1-2|.|TRBV25-1
CASMTGFRGYTF
TGTGCCAGCATGACAGGTTTCCGGGGCTACACCTTC
>once|TRBJ1-1|TRBD1|TRBV7-3
CASSLTGTENTEAFF
TGTGCCAGCAGCTTAACCGGGACAGAGAACACTGAAGCTTTCTTT
>.|TRBJ2-7|.|TRBV6-5
CASSPPDFFLGEQYF
TGTGCCAGCAGTCCTCCAGACTTCTTCCTAGGCGAGCAGTACTTC
>.|TRBJ2-2|.|TRBV18
CASSPQMDSGNTGELFF
TGTGCCAGCTCACCCCAAATGGACAGTGGGAACACCGGGGAGCTGTTTTTT
>.|TRBJ2-7|.|TRBV28
CASSLLQGTGLTPREQYF
TGTGCCAGCAGTTTACTCCAGGGGACGGGACTAACTCCTAGAGAGCAGTACTTC
>.|TRBJ1-5|.|TRBV10-3
CALSESGRGSNQPQHF
TGTGCCCTCAGTGAGAGCGGCAGGGGAAGCAATCAGCCCCAGCATTTT
>.|TRBJ2-7|.|TRBV7-2
CASSFGGSVSYEQYF
TGTGCCAGCAGCTTCGGGGGATCGGTATCCTACGAGCAGTACTTC
>.|TRBJ2-1|.|TRBV28
CASSLDGTYYYNEQFF
TGTGCCAGCAGTTTGGACGGGACTTATTACTACAATGAGCAGTTCTTC
>.|TRBJ1-3|.|TRBV9
CASSAETVISSGNTIYF
TGTGCCAGCAGCGCTGAGACAGTGATTAGCTCTGGAAACACCATATATTTT
>.|TRBJ1-2|.|TRBV30
CAWTQGTYGYTF
TGTGCCTGGACCCAGGGAACCTATGGCTACACCTTC
>.|TRBJ1-5|.|TRBV19
CASSRLQLNQPQHF
TGTGCCAGTAGTAGGTTACAGCTCAATCAGCCCCAGCATTTT
>.|TRBJ1-2|.|TRBV5-4
CASSFLGDGYTF
TGTGCCAGCAGCTTCCTAGGGGATGGCTACACCTTC
>.|TRBJ2-3|TRBD2|TRBV9
CASSVDSSGNTDTQYF
TGTGCCAGCAGCGTAGATAGCAGCGGGAACACAGATACGCAGTATTTT
>few|TRBJ2-7|TRBD1|TRBV2
CASSGQGVDEQYF
TGTGCCAGCTCTGGACAGGGGGTAGACGAGCAGTACTTC
>.|TRBJ2-3|TRBD2|TRBV25-1
CASRRELLTDTQYF
TGTGCCAGCAGGCGGGAGCTTCTCACAGATACGCAGTATTTT